The clone carrying this T cell receptor beta chain came up many times. These data come from a study of patients and donors after allogeneic stem cell transplantation. The CDR3 has 14 residues. Deletions cut 0 bases from V and 10 bases from J, with 15 bases between. Per germline, CDR1 SQVTM and CDR2 ANQGSEA. A single record per CDR3 protein comes from TCRdb applying MiXCR to the RT-PCR reads. The sample consists of a few hundred thousand distinct CDR3 sequences, over 12% of them appearing once. The specimen was blood, either unsorted or a sorted T cell fraction (not recorded which). This clonotype was sampled from a human donor who was either an allogeneic HSCT recipient or a stem cell or donor lymphocyte infusion donor (not recorded which). It is not recorded whose cells these are; they may come from a transplant donor. The rearrangement links TRBV29-1 to TRBJ1-4, with a possible D match to TRBD1 (5 bases). CDR3 DNA sequence: TGCAGCGTTGAAGAATACAGGTTGAGGGGAAAACTGTTTTTT. This gives the protein CSVEEYRLRGKLFF.